Following are 9 T cell receptor beta chains from one sample sequenced in a study of T cell repertoires in cytomegalovirus infection. A single record per CDR3 protein comes from TCRdb applying MiXCR to the reads. The sample carries 200,000 or so distinct CDR3 sequences, roughly two fifths recorded once. For these receptors, no antigen is known. Source: CD8+ T cells from cultured PBMCs, taken from culture after CMV antigen stimulation. These receptors were taken from a human donor in good health (CMV status not recorded). Some clones in this sample may be carry-over from other donors' samples.

This clonotype was picked up a small number of times. J is TRBJ2-3 and V is TRBV27; 13 bases fit TRBD2. The V gene end was trimmed by 2 bases and the J gene end by 4 bases; junction bases not matched to a gene: 6. The CDR3 covers 17 residues. Germline V gene data show CDR1 as MNHEY and CDR2 as SMNVEV (reference sequence). The CDR3, as DNA: TGTGCCAGCAGTTTAGGACCGACTAGCGGGGGGTCAGATACGCAGTATTTT. This codes for CASSLGPTSGGSDTQYF.

Only a few counts were recorded for this clonotype. The rearrangement uses TRBV27 and TRBJ2-1; unclear D gene. CDR1 is MNHEY, CDR2 SMNVEV, per germline (reference sequence). This CDR3 spans 14 amino acids. Trimming removed 3 bases at V and 5 bases at J, with 11 bases between. The CDR3, as DNA: TGTGCCAGCAGTTTGGGGAATTCTCACAATGAGCAGTTCTTC. Translating gives CASSLGNSHNEQFF.

The rearrangement links TRBV6-6 to TRBJ2-3; D remains ambiguous. Germline loops: CDR1 MNHNY, CDR2 SVGAGI (reference sequence). V gave up 6 bases and J gave up 3 bases, with 16 bases separating them. CDR3 length: 15 amino acids. The CDR3 region has the DNA TGTGCCAGCAGCGATAGTTACGGTAGGACAGATACGCAGTATTTT. Translating it yields CASSDSYGRTDTQYF.

Only a few counts were recorded for this clonotype. J is TRBJ2-1 and V is TRBV7-2; D may be TRBD1 or TRBD2 (5 bases each). V lost 5 bases and J 9 bases, leaving 26 bases between the germline ends. The germline gives CDR1 SGHTA, CDR2 FQGNSA. This CDR3 region has 17 residues. CDR3 bases: TGTGCCAGCAGCGCCGGGACGACTCTTCGGAACAATGGTGAGCAGTTCTTC. Translating it yields CASSAGTTLRNNGEQFF.

The rearrangement joins TRBV13 to TRBJ1-3, with D possibly being TRBD1 (5 bases). Trimming removed 5 bases from V and 5 bases from J, with 25 bases in between. Germline CDR1 PRHDT, CDR2 FYEKMQ (reference sequence). CDR3 length: 18 amino acids. CDR3 amino acids: CASSPPTRDGLFRNTIYF. The CDR3 DNA follows: TGTGCCAGCAGCCCCCCCACCCGGGACGGACTCTTCAGAAACACCATATATTTT.

This clonotype was recorded at least ten times. The rearrangement links TRBV12-3 or TRBV12-4 to TRBJ1-1; 7 bases align to TRBD1. V trimming: 3 bases; J trimming: 4 bases; junction bases outside the gene matches: 8. The CDR3 spans 15 residues. The chain's CDR3 is CASSFIQGEATEAFF. The CDR3 region has the DNA TGTGCCAGCAGTTTCATTCAGGGGGAGGCCACTGAAGCTTTCTTT.

This chain joins TRBV6-1 and TRBJ2-1; the match to TRBD2 covers 16 bases. J lost 4 bases, V lost 2 bases, and 14 bases had no gene match. Germline assignment: CDR1 MNHNS and CDR2 SASEGT. CDR3 length: 21 residues. The CDR3 sequence: CASSEPPAGTSGRGGYNEQFF. The CDR3 nucleotides read TGTGCCAGCAGTGAACCTCCAGCCGGGACTAGCGGGAGGGGAGGTTACAATGAGCAGTTCTTC.

V gene TRBV7-8 combines with J gene TRBJ2-5; a weak D match, TRBD1 (6 bases). The V and J ends lost 4 bases and 3 bases respectively, with 12 bases between them. Germline values: CDR1 SGHVS, CDR2 FQNEAQ. The length of the CDR3 is 14 residues. This CDR3 is CASSSTGPEETQYF. The DNA of the CDR3 is TGTGCCAGCAGCTCCACAGGGCCCGAAGAGACCCAGTACTTC.

The gene calls are TRBV27 and TRBJ2-7; possibly TRBD2 for D (5 bases). This CDR3 comprises 15 residues. CDR1 is MNHEY and CDR2 is SMNVEV in the germline V gene (reference sequence). V was trimmed by 6 bases and J by 2 bases, leaving 17 bases between them. The chain's CDR3 is CASSHPARGTYEQYF. The CDR3 region has the DNA TGTGCCAGCAGCCACCCCGCTCGGGGAACCTACGAGCAGTACTTC.